A single sample is the source of the 17 T cell receptor beta chains below, sequenced in a study of T-cell reconstitution after alpha-beta-depleted transplantation in children. Using unique molecular identifiers, the investigators prepared the TCRbeta library. TCRdb re-analysed the PCR reads in MiXCR, keeping a single row per CDR3 protein. The sample consists of 500,000 to 750,000 distinct CDR3 sequences, approximately 12% of them appearing once. The source was PBMCs, mostly from graft donor cells, collected 360 days after TCRalphabeta/CD19-depleted stem cell transplant. The receptors here all came from a male patient between 5 and 17 years old who had a stem cell transplant for acute myeloid leukemia, so the T cells may come from the graft donor.

The chain employs TRBV21-1 and TRBJ1-1; the DNA was not compared with TRBD1, the D call given in the table. TRBV21-1 corresponds to a pseudogene. The CDR3 sequence is 11 residues long. CDR3 sequence reads: CGGPQGREAFF. DNA of the CDR3: TGTGGGGGACCGCAGGGGAGGGAAGCTTTCTTT.

This clonotype appeared a few times. V usage is TRBV12-3 or TRBV12-4 and J usage is TRBJ2-5; perhaps D is TRBD1 or TRBD2 (5 bases each). The CDR3 runs 13 residues. Trimming removed 6 bases at V and 2 bases at J, with 10 bases between. The CDR3 DNA is TGTGCCAGCAGGGGGACCATTCAAGAGACCCAGTACTTC. Translating it yields CASRGTIQETQYF.

The chain recombines TRBV9 with TRBJ2-3, with D perhaps TRBD2 (6 bases). Germline values: CDR1 SGDLS, CDR2 YYNGEE. Trimming left V 0 bases short and J 4 bases short, with 21 bases between. The CDR3 covers 18 residues. CDR3 DNA sequence: TGTGCCAGCAGCGTAGATTTTCAGGCGGTAGGAGGGCCAGATACGCAGTATTTT. Translated: CASSVDFQAVGGPDTQYF.

The chain has TRBV27 and TRBJ2-3; D is perhaps TRBD2 (6 bases). The V gene's germline CDR1 is MNHEY and CDR2 SMNVEV (reference sequence). Trimming took 3 bases from V and 5 from J, leaving 21 bases between them. The CDR3 loop spans 17 amino acids. CDR3: CASSFPGRPGVKDTQYF. In DNA form, the CDR3 reads TGTGCCAGCAGTTTCCCGGGAAGGCCGGGAGTTAAAGATACGCAGTATTTT.

This clonotype was counted only a few times. The J gene is TRBJ2-5, the V gene TRBV11-2, with 13 bases that match TRBD2. With 0 bases clipped from V and 5 bases from J, the junction kept 12 bases outside the gene matches. Per the germline V gene, CDR1 is SGHAT and CDR2 is FQNNGV. The CDR3 runs to 19 residues. The CDR3 DNA reads as TGTGCCAGCAGCTTAGAATTGGGACTAGCGGGAAAGCCAGGGGAGACCCAGTACTTC. Its translation is CASSLELGLAGKPGETQYF. Drawing the rest from reference TRBV11-2 and TRBJ2-5, the complete variable domain is EAGVAQSPRYKIIEKRQSVAFWCNPISGHATLYWYQQILGQGPKLLIQFQNNGVVDDSQLPKDRFSAERLKGVDSTLKIQPAKLEDSAVYLCASSLELGLAGKPGETQYFGPGTRLLVL.

This clonotype was counted between two and nine times. The chain has TRBV6-2 or TRBV6-3 and TRBJ1-2; D possibly corresponds to TRBD1 (5 bases). V was clipped by 6 bases and J by 5 bases, with 22 bases between them. The CDR3 extends over 16 amino acids. Germline CDR1 MNHEY, CDR2 SVGEGT. The chain's CDR3 is CASSAAWTRIAYGYTF. The CDR3 DNA follows: TGTGCCAGCAGCGCCGCCTGGACACGTATTGCATATGGCTACACCTTC.

Concerning this clonotype itself: One base away lies a much larger clone, so this may be a sequencing read error. The chain carries TRBV28 and TRBJ2-7, with D unresolved. The germline V gene has CDR1 MDHEN and CDR2 SYDVKM. CDR3 length: 16 amino acids. V was pared by 5 bases and J by 4 bases, with 21 bases between. This CDR3 is CASSPFQAVRPYEQYF. In DNA, the CDR3 is TGTGCCAGCAGTCCGTTTCAGGCTGTTCGGCCTTACGAGCAGTACTTC. Full variable domain (rest looked up from reference TRBV28 and TRBJ2-7): DVKVTQSSRYLVKRTGEKVFLECVQDMDHENMFWYRQDPGLGLRLIYFSYDVKMKEKGDIPEGYSVSREKKERFSLILESASTNQTSMYLCASSPFQAVRPYEQYFGPGTRLTVT.

In this sample, this clonotype turned up a few times. The V and J genes are TRBV25-1 and TRBJ1-1; D possibly corresponds to TRBD1 (6 bases). With 5 bases removed from V and 4 bases from J, the gap between germline ends came to 17 bases. The germline V gene has CDR1 MGHDK and CDR2 SYGVNS. The CDR3 length is 15 residues. The CDR3 nucleotides read TGTGCCAGCAGTTTAACAGGGAGAAGGGGCACTGAAGCTTTCTTT. Its protein is CASSLTGRRGTEAFF.

This clonotype was detected many times. The rearrangement links TRBV24-1 to TRBJ2-3; D unresolved. This CDR3 region has 14 residues. Germline V CDR1 and CDR2: KGHDR, SFDVKD. Trimming stripped 4 bases from V and 0 bases from J, with 7 bases between. The CDR3 DNA sequence: TGTGCCACCAGTGAGCAGGTTAGCACAGATACGCAGTATTTT. Translating it yields CATSEQVSTDTQYF.

This clonotype was recorded many times. The chain employs TRBV18 and TRBJ2-2; 10 nucleotides match TRBD1. The germline CDR1 and CDR2 sequences are KGHSH and LQKENI. The V and J ends lost 1 base and 4 bases, in that order; junction bases with no gene match: 3. The CDR3 runs to 16 residues. The CDR3 DNA is TGTGCCAGCTCACCACGGGACAGGGGAATCACCGGGGAGCTGTTTTTT. This sequence encodes CASSPRDRGITGELFF.

This clonotype showed up many times. This chain joins TRBV29-1 and TRBJ2-1; 12 nucleotides match TRBD2. V lost 3 bases to trimming and J lost 0 bases; unmatched junction nucleotides: 15. Germline V lookup: CDR1 SQVTM, CDR2 ANQGSEA. This CDR3 has 20 amino acids. CDR3 loop: CSVEKLAGGRTMSSYNEQFF. The CDR3 DNA reads TGCAGCGTTGAGAAGCTAGCGGGAGGGCGTACTATGAGCTCCTACAATGAGCAGTTCTTC.

Ten or more counts support this clonotype. V and J are TRBV2 and TRBJ2-3, with TRBD2 matching 7 bases. Per the germline V gene, CDR1 is SNHLY and CDR2 is FYNNEI. The CDR3 extends over 16 amino acids. Unmatched junction bases numbered 15, after V lost 8 bases and J lost 4 bases. CDR3 sequence reads: CASLHGPPGGPDTQYF. In DNA form, the CDR3 reads TGTGCCAGCTTACACGGACCACCGGGGGGTCCAGATACGCAGTATTTT.

This clonotype was detected many times. The chain employs TRBV20-1 and TRBJ2-3; D is possibly TRBD2 (6 bases). Germline lookup yields CDR1 DFQATT and CDR2 SNEGSKA (reference sequence). The V end lost 3 bases, the J end lost 0 bases, and 13 bases lay between the germline ends. The CDR3 consists of 15 residues. DNA for the CDR3: TGCAGTGCTAGCTTGGGGGGTTCTAGCACAGATACGCAGTATTTT. Protein: CSASLGGSSTDTQYF.

This clonotype was seen many times. This chain connects TRBV20-1 to TRBJ2-7; a possible D gene is TRBD2 (5 bases). V lost 5 bases, J lost 5 bases, and 19 bases lay in between. CDR3 size: 14 residues. Per the germline V gene, CDR1 is DFQATT and CDR2 is SNEGSKA (reference sequence). The CDR3 DNA reads as TGCAGTGCTCCCGGGGTTCCTAGGCCCCACGAGCAGTACTTC. This sequence encodes CSAPGVPRPHEQYF.

The V and J genes are TRBV14 and TRBJ2-1, with 7 bases lining up with TRBD2. Germline V lookup: CDR1 SGHDN, CDR2 FVKESK. The V and J ends lost 1 base and 0 bases, in that order; junction bases with no gene match: 21. This CDR3 region has 22 residues. CDR3 region: CASSQVRIGASGAQSSYNEQFF. The CDR3 DNA is TGTGCCAGCAGCCAAGTGAGAATTGGGGCTAGCGGAGCCCAGAGCTCCTACAATGAGCAGTTCTTC.

This clonotype is a singleton in its sample. Just one base apart from a much larger clone, this may be a read error. The J gene is TRBJ2-1, the V gene TRBV25-1; D ambiguous. Per the germline V gene, CDR1 is MGHDK and CDR2 is SYGVNS. The CDR3 spans 12 residues. The CDR3 DNA follows: TGTGCCAGCAGTGAAGGTCCAAATGGGCAGTTCTTC. Translating gives CASSEGPNGQFF.

In this sample, this clonotype turned up a few times. The V gene is TRBV29-1, the J gene TRBJ2-1, with D unclear. Germline V lookup: CDR1 SQVTM, CDR2 ANQGSEA. Trimming left V 3 bases short and J 4 bases short, with 13 bases between. The CDR3 has 14 residues. The CDR3 spells CSVDRRPVYNEQFF. CDR3 DNA: TGCAGCGTTGATAGGCGGCCGGTTTACAATGAGCAGTTCTTC.